The present entry profiles one T cell receptor (beta chain) with its context. The antigen is undetermined. The sample originates from a study of T cell responses to AZD1222 COVID-19 vaccine. Using immunoSEQ multiplex PCR, the repertoire was profiled, and TCRdb retains in-frame clones only, with some absent. Here the sample spans fewer than 120,000 clones, 80% to 95% being singletons. Regarding the study as a whole: The breadth and depth of Spike-specific TCRs increased once two AZD1222 doses had been given.

The germline V gene has CDR1 SGHDN and CDR2 FVKESK. V shed 4 bases and J shed 0 bases, with 10 bases lying between them. CDR3 length: 14 residues. This receptor was identified in an adult who received the AZD1222 COVID-19 vaccine. The V and J genes are TRBV14 and TRBJ2-7, with D possibly TRBD1 on 6 matching bases. Sequenced material: peripheral blood, taken 28 days after the second AZD1222 dose. The CDR3 is CASSPRQDSYEQYF. The CDR3 bases are TGTGCCAGCAGCCCCCGACAGGACTCCTACGAGCAGTACTTC.